This entry features one T cell receptor beta chain sequence. Its specificity is unknown. The V end was cut by 2 bases, the J end by 1 base, with 12 bases between. Looked up from germline, CDR1 is LGHNA and CDR2 is YNFKEQ. The CDR3 runs 15 residues. The entry originates in a study of T cell repertoires in cytomegalovirus infection. Study-level information: The authors relied on CMV epitopes, both recently identified HLA-C-restricted and well-studied HLA-B-restricted. Shared public TCR beta signatures pointed to both CMV infection and a matching HLA type.

TCRdb independently ran MiXCR on the reads; one entry per CDR3 protein. This table holds around 120,000 distinct CDR3 sequences, roughly 39% found once. Whole-study results and caveats: CMV-specific TCR beta clonotypes restricted by HLA-C were the ones dominating the ex vivo response. Identification of carriers of CMV plus the relevant HLA was achieved through cumulative public TCR beta family frequency.

The sequence was collected from a human donor in good health (CMV status not recorded). Some clones in this sample may be carry-over from other donors' samples. This specimen consisted of CD8+ T cells from cultured PBMCs, obtained from culture after CMV antigen stimulation. The chain uses TRBV4-2 and TRBJ2-7; D possibly uses TRBD1 or TRBD2 (5 bases each). The CDR3 is CASSQPFEGSYEQYF. CDR3 nucleotide sequence: TGTGCCAGCAGCCAACCGTTTGAGGGGTCCTACGAGCAGTACTTC.